The 29 T cell receptor beta chains reported below all come from one sample, sequenced in a study of cytomegalovirus exposure and HLA in healthy donors. Use of 60 Vbeta and 13 Jbeta primers characterized the PCR. Profiled with immunoSEQ multiplex PCR; TCRdb holds only in-frame clones, not every one. The table includes some 220,000 clones, more than 60% detected once. The sequencing sample was made of PBMCs. Receptors originate from a woman in her fifties or sixties in good health and CMV-seropositive.

This clone occurred once. The chain's CDR3 is CASSLGTVTYEQYF. In DNA, the CDR3 is TGTGCCAGCAGTTTGGGCACTGTGACCTACGAGCAGTACTTC. This sequence joins TRBV28 and TRBJ2-7, with D uncertain. Germline CDR1 is MDHEN and CDR2 is SYDVKM. The CDR3 is made up of 14 amino acids. Trimming removed 3 bases from V and 2 bases from J, with 11 bases in between.

The rearrangement links TRBV4-1 to TRBJ1-2, with TRBD1 as a possible D gene (6 bases). The V gene's germline CDR1 is MGHRA and CDR2 YSYEKL. V shed 0 bases and J shed 6 bases, with 8 bases lying between them. This CDR3 has 13 amino acids. The CDR3 DNA reads TGCGCCAGCAGCCAAGAGAGGGGGAATGGCTACACCTTC. Amino acid sequence: CASSQERGNGYTF.

The genes are TRBV9 and TRBJ2-1, with 8 bases lining up with TRBD2. The CDR3 has 12 residues. With 1 base clipped from V and 16 bases from J, the junction kept 7 bases outside the gene matches. Germline values: CDR1 SGDLS, CDR2 YYNGEE. The CDR3 region is CASSVMREAQFF. As DNA, the CDR3 is TGTGCCAGCAGCGTAATGCGGGAGGCACAATTCTTC. The entire variable domain, with the rest obtained from reference TRBV9 and TRBJ2-1, is as follows: DSGVTQTPKHLITATGQRVTLRCSPRSGDLSVYWYQQSLDQGLQFLIQYYNGEERAKGNILERFSAQQFPDLHSELNLSSLELGDSALYFCASSVMREAQFFGPGTRLTVL.

This clone has just one count. The CDR3 region has the DNA TGTGCCAGCAGCGCGGACAGGAGCGGGGCCAACGTCCTGACTTTC. As protein: CASSADRSGANVLTF. The chain links TRBV7-3 to TRBJ2-6, with TRBD1 identical over 7 bases. The CDR3 runs to 15 residues. J lost 4 bases, V lost 5 bases, and 5 bases had no gene match. CDR1 and CDR2 from the germline V gene are SGHTA and FQGTGA.

The chain carries TRBV10-1 and TRBJ2-2; D may be TRBD1 (5 bases). Germline-derived CDR1 and CDR2 are WNHNN and SYGVQD (reference sequence). Deletions cut 4 bases from V and 0 bases from J, with 6 bases between. The CDR3 is 14 amino acids. The CDR3 reads CASSGQSNTGELFF. As DNA, the CDR3 is TGCGCCAGCAGTGGACAGTCGAACACCGGGGAGCTGTTTTTT.

The CDR3 coding sequence is TGTGCCAGCAGCGTGAGCGGTTTCAATGAAAAACTGTTTTTT. Its translation: CASSVSGFNEKLFF. J is TRBJ1-4 and V is TRBV9; D remains unclear. The germline CDR1 and CDR2 sequences are SGDLS and YYNGEE. Trimming pared 2 bases from V and 5 bases from J, leaving 10 bases between. CDR3 length equals 14 residues.

This chain links TRBV7-6 with TRBJ1-1, with 8 bases identical to TRBD1. The CDR3 extends over 14 amino acids. V gave up 5 bases and J gave up 0 bases; unmatched junction bases: 2. The germline V gene encodes CDR1 SGHVS and CDR2 FNYEAQ. CDR3 loop: CASSRQGLNTEAFF. CDR3 nucleotides: TGTGCCAGCAGCCGACAGGGGTTGAACACTGAAGCTTTCTTT.

This clone occurred a few times. The chain recombines TRBV12-5 with TRBJ2-1, with 8 bases lining up with TRBD2. Germline values: CDR1 LGHNT, CDR2 FRNRAP. This CDR3 region has 15 residues. V dropped 4 bases and J dropped 7; count of bases not matched to a gene: 9. The CDR3 DNA reads TGTGCTAGTGGTTGGGCGGGAGGCCGATTTAATGAGCAGTTCTTC. This codes for CASGWAGGRFNEQFF. Based on the CDR3 plus reference TRBV12-5 and TRBJ2-1, the full variable domain is DARVTQTPRHKVTEMGQEVTMRCQPILGHNTVFWYRQTMMQGLELLAYFRNRAPLDDSGMPKDRFSAEMPDATLATLKIQPSEPRDSAVYFCASGWAGGRFNEQFFGPGTRLTVL.

The chain joins TRBV7-2 to TRBJ2-5, with TRBD1 identical over 7 bases. V lost 2 bases, J lost 5 bases, and 8 bases stayed unmatched. There are 15 residues in the CDR3. CDR1 and CDR2 (germline): SGHTA, FQGNSA. The CDR3 nucleotides read TGTGCCAGCAGCTTAAGCGAGGGGGCCAGGGAGACCCAGTACTTC. This translates into CASSLSEGARETQYF.

The chain recombines TRBV5-1 with TRBJ1-3; 10 nucleotides line up with TRBD1. This CDR3 region has 15 residues. Losses at the gene ends were 5 bases for V and 4 bases for J; bases not matched to a gene: 6. Germline V gene sequence: CDR1 SGHRS, CDR2 YFSETQ. For the CDR3, the DNA is TGCGCCAGCAGTACCGACAGGGGGCTAGGAAACACCATATATTTT. Translating gives CASSTDRGLGNTIYF. Full variable domain (rest looked up from reference TRBV5-1 and TRBJ1-3): KAGVTQTPRYLIKTRGQQVTLSCSPISGHRSVSWYQQTPGQGLQFLFEYFSETQRNKGNFPGRFSGRQFSNSRSEMNVSTLELGDSALYLCASSTDRGLGNTIYFGEGSWLTVV.

This clone was seen more than once but under ten times. The V and J genes are TRBV19 and TRBJ2-7, with TRBD1 matching over 8 bases. V was clipped by 3 bases and J by 3 bases; unmatched bases: 7. Per germline, CDR1 LNHDA and CDR2 SQIVND (reference sequence). There are 15 residues in the CDR3. For the CDR3, the DNA is TGTGCCAGTAGTATTTCGACAGGGGCTCGCTACGAGCAGTACTTC. This translates into CASSISTGARYEQYF.

V gene TRBV28 combines with J gene TRBJ2-5; no reliable D call. Germline V gene data show CDR1 as MDHEN and CDR2 as SYDVKM. Trimming took off 5 bases at V and 4 bases at J, with 5 bases between the two ends. This CDR3 spans 11 amino acids. CDR3 loop: CASSERETQYF. CDR3 coding DNA: TGTGCCAGCAGTGAGAGAGAGACCCAGTACTTC.

This chain uses TRBV27 with TRBJ2-2; 7 nucleotides align to TRBD1. With V trimmed by 5 bases and J by 6 bases, 27 bases remained unmatched. The CDR3 runs 21 residues. CDR1 MNHEY and CDR2 SMNVEV come from the germline V gene (reference sequence). The CDR3: CASSPPDRDQRSRTLPGELFF. CDR3 nucleotides: TGTGCCAGCAGTCCCCCTGACAGGGACCAGCGGTCACGGACATTACCCGGGGAGCTGTTTTTT.

The chain is built from TRBV5-1 and TRBJ2-2; the D gene is possibly TRBD2 (6 bases). The germline V gene has CDR1 SGHRS and CDR2 YFSETQ. V was cut by 7 bases and J by 5 bases, with 18 bases left in between. The CDR3 is 15 residues long. Written as DNA, the CDR3 is TGCGCCAGCGGGAGCAAACTAGCTGGTACCGGGGAGCTGTTTTTT. Its translation: CASGSKLAGTGELFF.

This clone was observed a single time. The chain uses TRBV2 and TRBJ1-4, with D unclear. From germline, CDR1 is SNHLY and CDR2 FYNNEI. V dropped 3 bases and J dropped 6 bases, with 11 bases sitting between them. This CDR3 contains 14 residues. The CDR3, as DNA: TGTGCCAGCAGTGACGGCCGCGCGGATGAAAAACTGTTTTTT. Translated, it gives CASSDGRADEKLFF.

The chain carries TRBV4-1 and TRBJ2-3, with TRBD2 as a possible D gene (5 bases). Per germline, CDR1 MGHRA and CDR2 YSYEKL. V lost 0 bases and J lost 2, with 15 bases in between. The CDR3 consists of 17 residues. The CDR3 region has the DNA TGCGCCAGCAGCCAAGATCTTAGTGGAGCGGTCACAGATACGCAGTATTTT. Its translation: CASSQDLSGAVTDTQYF.

The genes are TRBV6-1 and TRBJ2-7; TRBD2 matches at 9 bases. V was clipped by 4 bases and J by 5 bases; unmatched bases: 9. The CDR3 loop spans 15 amino acids. The V gene's germline CDR1 is MNHNS and CDR2 SASEGT. CDR3 nucleotide sequence: TGTGCCAGCAGTGTATATAGCGGGAGATCGGACGAGCAGTACTTC. Translating gives CASSVYSGRSDEQYF.

The chain has TRBV5-1 and TRBJ2-7; 7 nucleotides match TRBD2. CDR1 is SGHRS, CDR2 YFSETQ, per germline. The CDR3 loop spans 15 amino acids. The trim removed 0 bases at V and 4 bases at J, leaving 7 bases unmatched. This chain's CDR3 is CASSLAGTNGYEQYF. The CDR3 DNA is TGCGCCAGCAGCTTGGCGGGGACTAACGGATACGAGCAGTACTTC.

This clone was counted a few times. This chain links TRBV4-1 with TRBJ1-1, with a tentative D call TRBD1 (6 bases). V lost 3 bases and J lost 0, with 14 bases in between. Germline loops: CDR1 MGHRA, CDR2 YSYEKL. The CDR3 is made up of 16 amino acids. The DNA for the CDR3 is TGCGCCAGCAGCCACGGACAGCGTCCTATGAACACTGAAGCTTTCTTT. Protein product: CASSHGQRPMNTEAFF.

The chain joins TRBV6-6 to TRBJ2-1; D might be TRBD1 (6 bases). CDR3 length: 15 residues. V dropped 5 bases and J dropped 2 bases, with 13 bases sitting between them. Germline lookup yields CDR1 MNHNY and CDR2 SVGAGI (reference sequence). This chain's CDR3 is CASSPGQTPYNEQFF. In nucleotides, the CDR3 is TGTGCCAGCAGTCCCGGACAGACTCCCTACAATGAGCAGTTCTTC.

The chain carries TRBV5-1 and TRBJ2-3; 10 bases match TRBD2. The CDR3 is 16 amino acids. Germline V gives CDR1 SGHRS, CDR2 YFSETQ. Trimming took 0 bases from V and 3 from J; bases not matched to a gene: 4. The CDR3: CASSLAPSGSTDTQYF. CDR3 nucleotides: TGCGCCAGCAGCTTGGCCCCTAGCGGGAGTACAGATACGCAGTATTTT.

The rearrangement joins TRBV10-3 to TRBJ2-7, with D possibly being TRBD1 (5 bases). Trimming removed 4 bases at V and 7 bases at J, with 17 bases between. This CDR3 region has 14 residues. Germline CDR1 is ENHRY and CDR2 is SYGVKD. The CDR3 DNA is TGTGCCATCAGTGGGACGACCCAGTCAGGGGAGCAGTACTTC. It translates to CAISGTTQSGEQYF.

Only a few counts were recorded for this clone. The chain has TRBV5-4 and TRBJ1-1; D is possibly TRBD1 (6 bases). The CDR3 is made up of 13 amino acids. CDR1 is SGHNT and CDR2 is YYREEE in the germline V gene (reference sequence). Trimming shortened V by 2 bases and J by 5 bases, and 10 bases separated the two germline ends. CDR3 protein: CASSLGQRTEAFF. The CDR3 DNA reads as TGTGCCAGCAGCTTAGGACAGCGGACTGAAGCTTTCTTT. Based on the CDR3 plus reference TRBV5-4 and TRBJ1-1, the full variable domain is ETGVTQSPTHLIKTRGQQVTLRCSSQSGHNTVSWYQQALGQGPQFIFQYYREEENGRGNFPPRFSGLQFPNYSSELNVNALELDDSALYLCASSLGQRTEAFFGQGTRLTVV.

The chain is built from TRBV11-2 and TRBJ2-5; TRBD2 agrees at 11 bases. The germline gives CDR1 SGHAT, CDR2 FQNNGV. The CDR3 totals 19 residues. Trimming took 7 bases from V and 7 from J; bases not matched to a gene: 23. DNA for the CDR3: TGTGCCAGCAAAAGGAGCCCGGGACTAGCGGTACTACCTGGGGGGACCCAGTACTTC. Translation gives CASKRSPGLAVLPGGTQYF.

V and J are TRBV6-6 and TRBJ2-3; TRBD2 matches at 8 bases. Germline CDR1 is MNHNY and CDR2 is SVGAGI (reference sequence). After removal of 4 bases from V and 3 bases from J, the junction contained 9 bases not matched to a gene. This CDR3 has 16 amino acids. The CDR3 loop is CASSFIPGGQTDTQYF. The CDR3 DNA is TGTGCCAGCAGTTTTATTCCGGGGGGGCAAACAGATACGCAGTATTTT.

This clone was seen just once. The rearrangement links TRBV7-9 to TRBJ1-1; 7 positions agree with TRBD1. The CDR3 consists of 15 residues. The germline gives CDR1 SEHNR, CDR2 FQNEAQ (reference sequence). The ends lost 5 bases at V and 1 base at J; junction bases unmatched: 7. CDR3 coding DNA: TGTGCCAGCAGCGCCCTACGGGACAGGAACACTGAAGCTTTCTTT. Its translation: CASSALRDRNTEAFF.

CDR3: CASSAGTYNEQFF. In nucleotides, the CDR3 is TGTGCCAGCAGCGCCGGGACATACAATGAGCAGTTCTTC. The chain employs TRBV9 and TRBJ2-1; D perhaps matches TRBD1 (6 bases). V was shortened by 3 bases and J by 4 bases, with 8 bases between the two germline ends. The V gene's germline CDR1 is SGDLS and CDR2 YYNGEE. The CDR3 contains 13 residues.

The genes are TRBV4-2 and TRBJ2-3; D might be TRBD2 (5 bases). Trimming removed 1 base at V and 6 bases at J, with 8 bases between. CDR3 length: 13 amino acids. Per germline, CDR1 LGHNA and CDR2 YNFKEQ. DNA for the CDR3: TGTGCCAGCAGCCAAGCCCCGGGGGATACGCAGTATTTT. Its translation: CASSQAPGDTQYF.

This rearrangement joins TRBV28 to TRBJ1-2; unclear D gene. This CDR3 is 13 amino acids long. Germline CDR1 reads MDHEN; CDR2 reads SYDVKM. Trimming cost V 2 bases and J 3 bases, with 7 bases left between them. The CDR3 sequence: CASSLQVDYGYTF. Here the CDR3 DNA reads TGTGCCAGCAGTTTACAGGTGGACTATGGCTACACCTTC.